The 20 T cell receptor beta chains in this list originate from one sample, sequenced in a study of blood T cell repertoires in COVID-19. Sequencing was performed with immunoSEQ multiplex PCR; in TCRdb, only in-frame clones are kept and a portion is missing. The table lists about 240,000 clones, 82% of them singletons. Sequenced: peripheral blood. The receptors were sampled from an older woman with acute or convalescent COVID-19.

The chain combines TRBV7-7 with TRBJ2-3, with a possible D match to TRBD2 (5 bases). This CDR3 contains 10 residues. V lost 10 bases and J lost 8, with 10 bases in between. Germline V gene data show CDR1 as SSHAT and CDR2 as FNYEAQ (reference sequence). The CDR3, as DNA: TGTGCCATCGGGGAAGGTACGCAGTATTTT. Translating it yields CAIGEGTQYF.

CDR3 in amino acids: CASSLLNRGRLETQYF. CDR3 DNA sequence: TGCGCCAGCAGCTTATTGAACAGGGGGAGATTAGAGACCCAGTACTTC. This chain joins TRBV5-1 and TRBJ2-5; TRBD1 matches 8 bases. CDR1 and CDR2 from the germline V gene are SGHRS and YFSETQ. V was clipped by 2 bases and J by 4 bases; unmatched bases: 10. The CDR3 is 16 amino acids. Drawing the rest from reference TRBV5-1 and TRBJ2-5, the complete variable domain is KAGVTQTPRYLIKTRGQQVTLSCSPISGHRSVSWYQQTPGQGLQFLFEYFSETQRNKGNFPGRFSGRQFSNSRSEMNVSTLELGDSALYLCASSLLNRGRLETQYFGPGTRLLVL.

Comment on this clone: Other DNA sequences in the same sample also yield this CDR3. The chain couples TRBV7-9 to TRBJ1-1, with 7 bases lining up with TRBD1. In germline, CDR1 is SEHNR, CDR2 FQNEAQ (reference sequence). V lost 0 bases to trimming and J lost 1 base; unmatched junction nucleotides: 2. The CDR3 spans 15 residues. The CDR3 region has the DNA TGTGCCAGCAGCTTAGCAGGGGGCGGGAACACTGAAGCTTTCTTT. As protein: CASSLAGGGNTEAFF.

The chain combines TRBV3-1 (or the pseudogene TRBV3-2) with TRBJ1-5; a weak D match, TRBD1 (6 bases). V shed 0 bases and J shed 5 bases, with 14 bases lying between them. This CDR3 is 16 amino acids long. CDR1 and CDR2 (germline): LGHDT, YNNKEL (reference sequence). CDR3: CASSQDRRQEDQPQHF. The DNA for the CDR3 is TGTGCCAGCAGCCAAGACCGGCGACAGGAGGATCAGCCCCAGCATTTT.

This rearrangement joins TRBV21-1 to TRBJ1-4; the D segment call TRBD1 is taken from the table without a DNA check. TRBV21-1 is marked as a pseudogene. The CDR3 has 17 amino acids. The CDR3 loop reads CASSKGRTVYGDEKLFF. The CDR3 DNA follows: TGTGCCAGCAGCAAGGGACGGACAGTCTATGGGGATGAAAAACTGTTTTTT.

CDR3 amino acids: CASSQEGWDIRGYTF. CDR3 nucleotides: TGTGCCAGCAGCCAAGAAGGTTGGGACATCCGGGGCTACACCTTC. This chain links TRBV4-2 with TRBJ1-2, with D possibly being TRBD1 (6 bases). CDR1 is LGHNA and CDR2 is YNFKEQ in the germline V gene. V lost 0 bases and J lost 8, with 16 bases in between. CDR3 length equals 15 residues.

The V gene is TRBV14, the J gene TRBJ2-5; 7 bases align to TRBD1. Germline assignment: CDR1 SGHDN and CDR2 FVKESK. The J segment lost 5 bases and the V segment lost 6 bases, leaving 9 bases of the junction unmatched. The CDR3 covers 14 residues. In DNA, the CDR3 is TGTGCCAGCAGTCTTAACAGGGGCAGGGAGACCCAGTACTTC. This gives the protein CASSLNRGRETQYF.

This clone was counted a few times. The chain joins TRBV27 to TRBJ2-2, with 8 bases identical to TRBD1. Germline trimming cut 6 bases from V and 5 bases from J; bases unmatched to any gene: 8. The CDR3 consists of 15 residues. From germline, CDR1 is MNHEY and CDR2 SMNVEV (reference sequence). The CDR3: CASSPSGGFTGELFF. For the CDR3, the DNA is TGTGCCAGCAGCCCCTCAGGGGGCTTTACCGGGGAGCTGTTTTTT.

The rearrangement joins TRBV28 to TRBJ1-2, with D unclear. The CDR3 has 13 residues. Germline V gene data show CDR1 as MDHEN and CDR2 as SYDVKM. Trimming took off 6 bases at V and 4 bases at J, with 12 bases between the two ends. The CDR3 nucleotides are TGTGCCAGCAGACCTTACAGTTCCTATGGCTACACCTTC. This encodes CASRPYSSYGYTF.

The CDR3 sequence is CATRTSGGGEQFF. CDR3 DNA: TGTGCCACCCGGACTAGCGGGGGTGGTGAGCAGTTCTTC. This chain links TRBV19 with TRBJ2-1, with 13 bases matching TRBD2. CDR1 and CDR2 (germline): LNHDA, SQIVND (reference sequence). The CDR3 length is 13 residues. The trim removed 10 bases at V and 9 bases at J, leaving 6 bases unmatched.

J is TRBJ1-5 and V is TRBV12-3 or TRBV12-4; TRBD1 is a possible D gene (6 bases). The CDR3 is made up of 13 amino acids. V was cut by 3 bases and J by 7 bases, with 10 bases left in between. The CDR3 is CASSFNRGQPQHF. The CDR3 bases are TGTGCCAGCAGTTTCAATAGGGGGCAGCCCCAGCATTTT.

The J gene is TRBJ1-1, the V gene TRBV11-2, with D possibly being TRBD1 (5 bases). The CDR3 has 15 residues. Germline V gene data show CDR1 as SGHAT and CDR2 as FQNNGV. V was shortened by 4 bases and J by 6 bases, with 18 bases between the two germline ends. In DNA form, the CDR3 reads TGTGCCAGCAGCTCCCAATTGGGGCGGTTGTCTGAAGCTTTCTTT. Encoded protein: CASSSQLGRLSEAFF.

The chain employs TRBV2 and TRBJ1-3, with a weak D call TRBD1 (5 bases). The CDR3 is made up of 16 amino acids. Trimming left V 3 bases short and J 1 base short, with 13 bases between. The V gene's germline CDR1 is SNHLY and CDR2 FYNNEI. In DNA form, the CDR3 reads TGTGCCAGCAGTGAGACCAGGGTGCTTTCTGGAAACACCATATATTTT. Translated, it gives CASSETRVLSGNTIYF. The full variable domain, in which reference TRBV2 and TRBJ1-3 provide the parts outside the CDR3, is EPEVTQTPSHQVTQMGQEVILRCVPISNHLYFYWYRQILGQKVEFLVSFYNNEISEKSEIFDDQFSVERPDGSNFTLKIRSTKLEDSAMYFCASSETRVLSGNTIYFGEGSWLTVV.

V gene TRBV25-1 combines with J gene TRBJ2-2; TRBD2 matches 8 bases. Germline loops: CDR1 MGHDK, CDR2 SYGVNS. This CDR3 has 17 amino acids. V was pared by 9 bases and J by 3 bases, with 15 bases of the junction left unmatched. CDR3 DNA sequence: TGTGCCAGTTCACCCCTTGACGGGCGGGGGGACACCGGGGAGCTGTTTTTT. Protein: CASSPLDGRGDTGELFF. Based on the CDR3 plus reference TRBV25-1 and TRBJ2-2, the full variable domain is EADIYQTPRYLVIGTGKKITLECSQTMGHDKMYWYQQDPGMELHLIHYSYGVNSTEKGDLSSESTVSRIRTEHFPLTLESARPSHTSQYLCASSPLDGRGDTGELFFGEGSRLTVL.

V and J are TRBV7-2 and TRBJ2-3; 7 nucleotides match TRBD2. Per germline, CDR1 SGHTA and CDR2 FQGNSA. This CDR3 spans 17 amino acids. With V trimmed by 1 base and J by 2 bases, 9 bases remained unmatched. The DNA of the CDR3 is TGTGCCAGCAGCTTAGGATACGGGGGGACTTACACAGATACGCAGTATTTT. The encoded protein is CASSLGYGGTYTDTQYF.

CDR3 nucleotides: TGCGCCAGCAGCTTGCACCCAGTCACAGATACGCAGTATTTT. Translating it yields CASSLHPVTDTQYF. The chain uses TRBV5-1 and TRBJ2-3; D not resolved. This CDR3 comprises 14 residues. Germline loops: CDR1 SGHRS, CDR2 YFSETQ. Trimming shortened V by 1 base and J by 2 bases, and 8 bases separated the two germline ends.

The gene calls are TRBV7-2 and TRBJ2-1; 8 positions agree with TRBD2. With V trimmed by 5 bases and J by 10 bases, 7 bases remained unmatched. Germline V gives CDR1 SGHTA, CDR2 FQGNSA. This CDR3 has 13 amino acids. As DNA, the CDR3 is TGTGCCAGCAGCGGCGGGGGGCTAGGGGAGCAGTTCTTC. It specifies CASSGGGLGEQFF.

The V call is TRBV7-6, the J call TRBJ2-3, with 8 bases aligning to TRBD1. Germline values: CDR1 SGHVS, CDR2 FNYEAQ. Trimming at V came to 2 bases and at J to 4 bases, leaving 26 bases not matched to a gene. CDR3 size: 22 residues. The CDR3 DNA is TGTGCCAGCAGCTTAACCCGGCTGAGTCCGGACAGGGACAAAAAGGGGTCAGATACGCAGTATTTT. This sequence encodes CASSLTRLSPDRDKKGSDTQYF.

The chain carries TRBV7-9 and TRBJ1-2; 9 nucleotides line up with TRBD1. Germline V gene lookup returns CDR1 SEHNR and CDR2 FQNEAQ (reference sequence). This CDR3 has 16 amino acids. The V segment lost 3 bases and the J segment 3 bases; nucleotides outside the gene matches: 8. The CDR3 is CASSLDGTGSDYGYTF. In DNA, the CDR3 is TGTGCCAGCAGCTTGGACGGGACAGGGAGCGACTATGGCTACACCTTC.

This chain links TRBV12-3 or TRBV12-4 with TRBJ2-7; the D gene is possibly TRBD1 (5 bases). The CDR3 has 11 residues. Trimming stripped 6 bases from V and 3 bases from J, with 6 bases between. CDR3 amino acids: CASSQGYEQYF. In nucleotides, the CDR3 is TGTGCCAGCAGCCAGGGCTACGAGCAGTACTTC.